Presented here are 3 T cell receptor beta chains from one specimen sequenced in a study of blood T cell repertoires in COVID-19. TCRdb's table, derived via immunoSEQ multiplex PCR, lists solely in-frame clones and lacks some. Of 100,000 to 150,000 clones listed, 84% are singletons. Source material: peripheral blood. Receptor source: a woman younger than 45 who had recovered from COVID-19.

The chain links TRBV15 to TRBJ2-3, with TRBD2 matching 9 bases. Trimming cost V 1 base and J 4 bases; bases outside gene matches: 3. This CDR3 has 15 amino acids. Germline CDR1 LNHNV, CDR2 YYDKDF (reference sequence). The CDR3 nucleotides are TGTGCCACCAGCAGAGTAGGCGGGGGGGCAGATACGCAGTATTTT. Its protein is CATSRVGGGADTQYF. The full variable domain, in which reference TRBV15 and TRBJ2-3 provide the parts outside the CDR3, is DAMVIQNPRYQVTQFGKPVTLSCSQTLNHNVMYWYQQKSSQAPKLLFHYYDKDFNNEADTPDNFQSRRPNTSFCFLDIRSPGLGDTAMYLCATSRVGGGADTQYFGPGTRLTVL.

V usage is TRBV11-2 and J usage is TRBJ1-1; the D is unclear. V lost 3 bases and J 4 bases, leaving 9 bases between the germline ends. The CDR3 runs 13 residues. CDR1 and CDR2 (germline): SGHAT, FQNNGV. CDR3 nucleotides: TGTGCCAGCAGCTTCGACTCGTTCACTGAAGCTTTCTTT. It translates to CASSFDSFTEAFF.

V gene TRBV7-3 combines with J gene TRBJ1-3; tentatively, D is TRBD1 (5 bases). Trimming cost V 2 bases and J 3 bases, with 11 bases left between them. The CDR3 spans 15 residues. Germline CDR1 SGHTA, CDR2 FQGTGA. This CDR3 is CASSLDGGVGNTIYF. As DNA, the CDR3 is TGTGCCAGCAGCTTAGACGGGGGTGTTGGAAACACCATATATTTT.